This T cell receptor beta chain originates from a study of blood T cell repertoires in COVID-19. Across the whole study: Samples taken during acute and convalescent COVID-19 were collected in the United States, Italy and Spain. PBMCs, B-cell-depleted T cells, or T cells were the source of the cDNA or gDNA that made up the material.

The CDR3 consists of 14 residues. The V gene's germline CDR1 is SGHKS and CDR2 YYEKEE (reference sequence). V was shortened by 4 bases and J by 3 bases, with 13 bases between the two germline ends. Per the original data handling: By means of reference gene primer amplification, nucleated cell counts were estimated. Sequenced by immunoSEQ multiplex PCR; TCRdb stores in-frame clones only, minus some. D and trimming come from the DNA, and the V and J calls and clone size come from that table. The table shows some 210,000 clones, with roughly 81% occurring only once. The sequencing input was peripheral blood. This receptor was taken from a woman between 45 and 60 years old with active or convalescent COVID-19. The chain is built from TRBV5-5 and TRBJ1-2; perhaps TRBD1 as D (6 bases). The CDR3 DNA reads TGTGCCAGCAGCGAAGACAGGCTGGACTATGGCTACACCTTC. This sequence encodes CASSEDRLDYGYTF.